This T cell receptor beta chain was found in a study of CD8+ T cells in alopecia areata. Broader study findings: Normal scalp showed lower clonality than lesional scalp, especially alopecia totalis/universalis.

The treatment here: oral pan-JAK inhibitor, 5-10 mg twice daily. Sorting of PBMCs yielded the CD4+ and CD8+ T cells. A remark on this clone: Antigen specificity is unknown.

V lost 4 bases, J lost 3 bases, and 6 bases stayed unmatched. CDR3 size: 15 residues. Germline V gene lookup returns CDR1 MGHRA and CDR2 YSYEKL. Sequencing relied on a cDNA template that was reverse transcribed from extracted RNA. Sequencing used immunoSEQ multiplex PCR; TCRdb keeps in-frame clones, though not all of them. The sample records approximately 200,000 clones, 45% to 75% being singletons. Material: CD4+ T cells sorted from blood, obtained at week 4, from a patient treated with tofacitinib. The V and J genes are TRBV4-1 and TRBJ2-7; 10 bases fit TRBD1. The clonotype was recovered from a human donor with alopecia areata. The CDR3 sequence is CASSPGQGFHYEQYF. CDR3 coding DNA: TGCGCCAGCAGCCCGGGACAGGGGTTCCACTACGAGCAGTACTTC.